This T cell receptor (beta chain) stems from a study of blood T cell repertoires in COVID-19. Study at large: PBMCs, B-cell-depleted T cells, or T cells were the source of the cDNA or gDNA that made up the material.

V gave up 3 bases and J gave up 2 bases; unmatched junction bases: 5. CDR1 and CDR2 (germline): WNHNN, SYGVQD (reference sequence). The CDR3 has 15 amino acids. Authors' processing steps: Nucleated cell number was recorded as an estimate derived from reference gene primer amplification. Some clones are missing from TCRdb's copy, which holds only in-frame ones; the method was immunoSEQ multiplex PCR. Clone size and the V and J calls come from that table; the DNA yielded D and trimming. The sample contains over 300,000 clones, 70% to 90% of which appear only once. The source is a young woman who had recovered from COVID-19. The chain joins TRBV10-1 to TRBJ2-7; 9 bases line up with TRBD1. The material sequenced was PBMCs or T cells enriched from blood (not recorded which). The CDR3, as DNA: TGCGCCAGCAGTGACCCGGGACAGGGAACCTACGAGCAGTACTTC. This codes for CASSDPGQGTYEQYF.